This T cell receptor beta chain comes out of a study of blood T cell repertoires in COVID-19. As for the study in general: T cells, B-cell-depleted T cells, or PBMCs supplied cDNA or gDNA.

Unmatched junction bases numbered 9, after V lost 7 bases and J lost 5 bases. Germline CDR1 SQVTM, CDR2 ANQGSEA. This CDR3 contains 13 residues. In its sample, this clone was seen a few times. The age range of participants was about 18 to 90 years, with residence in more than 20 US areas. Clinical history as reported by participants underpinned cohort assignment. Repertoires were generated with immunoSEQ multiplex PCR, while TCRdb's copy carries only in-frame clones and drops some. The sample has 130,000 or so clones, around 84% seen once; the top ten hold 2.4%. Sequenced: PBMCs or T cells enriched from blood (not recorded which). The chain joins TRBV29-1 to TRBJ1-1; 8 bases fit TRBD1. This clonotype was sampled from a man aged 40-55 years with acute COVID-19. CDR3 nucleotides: TGCAGCGCTGAGCAGGGGGCTGGAACTGAAGCTTTCTTT. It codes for CSAEQGAGTEAFF.